The rows below give T cell receptor beta chains drawn from one sample of a study of CD8+CD57+ T cells in acquired aplastic anemia. MiXCR, applied by TCRdb to the reads, yields one record per CDR3 protein. Of 100,000 to 150,000 distinct CDR3 sequences in the sample, around 48% are singletons; the top ten hold 2% to 3%. Source material: sorted CD4+, CD8+, or CD8+CD57+ T cells (not recorded which) from PBMCs. Source of these receptors: a human donor in good health, serving as a control. Both conserved end residues are part of each CDR3. Each record gives: D gene, clone size, J gene, V gene, CDR3 DNA, CDR3 protein. A D gene is named only where the DNA matches it firmly. Some rows mark clone size as missing; the rest say once, few, many or name a class of expanded clone.

d_gene: NA
abundance: once
j_gene: TRBJ2-1
v_gene: TRBV20-1
CDR3nt: TGCAGTGTAAAGTGGGGGGGCGGGTACTGTACATGGAATGAGCAGTTCTTC
CDR3aa: CSVKWGGGYCTWNEQFF

d_gene: NA
abundance: NA
j_gene: TRBJ1-2
v_gene: TRBV10-3
CDR3nt: TGTGCCATCAGGGAAGGACGTCTTGGCTACACCTTC
CDR3aa: CAIREGRLGYTF

d_gene: NA
abundance: NA
j_gene: TRBJ1-6
v_gene: TRBV20-1
CDR3nt: TGCAGTGCTAGAAAAACAGGGTATAATTCACCCCTCCACTTT
CDR3aa: CSARKTGYNSPLHF

d_gene: NA
abundance: NA
j_gene: TRBJ1-4
v_gene: TRBV25-1
CDR3nt: TGTGCCAGCAGTGAATATGGGCGACGGACATCAACTAATGAAAAACTGTTTTTT
CDR3aa: CASSEYGRRTSTNEKLFF

d_gene: TRBD2
abundance: many
j_gene: TRBJ2-7
v_gene: TRBV20-1
CDR3nt: TGCAGTGCTCCCGGGACTAGGCAATCCGAGCAGTACTTC
CDR3aa: CSAPGTRQSEQYF

d_gene: NA
abundance: NA
j_gene: TRBJ1-5
v_gene: TRBV10-2
CDR3nt: TGCGCCAGCAGTGAGTCTAGGGGGTTCTATCAGCCCCAGCATTTT
CDR3aa: CASSESRGFYQPQHF

d_gene: NA
abundance: many
j_gene: TRBJ1-4
v_gene: TRBV6-5
CDR3nt: TGTGCCAGCAGTTACCAGGGACACGCCGATGAAAAACTGTTTTTT
CDR3aa: CASSYQGHADEKLFF

d_gene: TRBD1
abundance: NA
j_gene: TRBJ1-1
v_gene: TRBV29-1
CDR3nt: TGCAGCGTACGACAGGGGAGTAACACTGAAGCTTTCTTT
CDR3aa: CSVRQGSNTEAFF

d_gene: NA
abundance: NA
j_gene: TRBJ2-7
v_gene: TRBV4-3
CDR3nt: TGCGCCAGCACCCTTAGCGAAGGACGATACGAGCAGTACTTC
CDR3aa: CASTLSEGRYEQYF

d_gene: NA
abundance: NA
j_gene: TRBJ1-5
v_gene: TRBV29-1
CDR3nt: TGCAGCGTTGTGACGGGAGGGAATCAGCCCCAGCATTTT
CDR3aa: CSVVTGGNQPQHF

d_gene: NA
abundance: many
j_gene: TRBJ1-1
v_gene: TRBV7-8
CDR3nt: TGTGCCAGCAGCTTATCTGCAGGACCTTACGGTGAAGCTTTCTTT
CDR3aa: CASSLSAGPYGEAFF

d_gene: NA
abundance: many
j_gene: TRBJ2-1
v_gene: TRBV20-1
CDR3nt: TGCAGTGCCAAAAGGGGGGCCGGGGCTTACAATGAGCAGTTCTTC
CDR3aa: CSAKRGAGAYNEQFF

d_gene: TRBD2
abundance: NA
j_gene: TRBJ2-7
v_gene: TRBV30
CDR3nt: TGTGCCTGGAGTGTCGCTAGCGGGCACTACGAGCAGTACTTC
CDR3aa: CAWSVASGHYEQYF

d_gene: NA
abundance: NA
j_gene: TRBJ1-2
v_gene: TRBV7-2
CDR3nt: TGTGCCAGCACCTCAGTTGGCTACACCTTC
CDR3aa: CASTSVGYTF

d_gene: NA
abundance: NA
j_gene: TRBJ2-3
v_gene: TRBV7-2
CDR3nt: TGTGCCAGCAGCGTTCCCGGGCCTACGCAGTATTTT
CDR3aa: CASSVPGPTQYF

d_gene: NA
abundance: many
j_gene: TRBJ2-3
v_gene: TRBV7-7
CDR3nt: TGTGCCAGCAGCAGAGGGGAGGCTAGCACAGATACGCAGTATTTT
CDR3aa: CASSRGEASTDTQYF

d_gene: TRBD2
abundance: many
j_gene: TRBJ2-5
v_gene: TRBV5-1
CDR3nt: TGCGCCAGCAGCTTGTCTAGCGGGCAAGAGACCCAGTACTTC
CDR3aa: CASSLSSGQETQYF

d_gene: TRBD1
abundance: many
j_gene: TRBJ2-1
v_gene: TRBV29-1
CDR3nt: TGCAGTTCAACCGGGACAGGGGTCTACAATGAGCAGTTCTTC
CDR3aa: CSSTGTGVYNEQFF

d_gene: TRBD1
abundance: many
j_gene: TRBJ1-1
v_gene: TRBV3-1
CDR3nt: TGTGCCAGCAGCCCGAGGACAGGGGGCACTGAAGCTTTCTTT
CDR3aa: CASSPRTGGTEAFF

d_gene: TRBD2
abundance: NA
j_gene: TRBJ2-3
v_gene: TRBV29-1
CDR3nt: TGCAGCGTTCGGGGCGGGGGTCTTCTGCCAGATACGCAGTATTTT
CDR3aa: CSVRGGGLLPDTQYF

d_gene: TRBD2
abundance: many
j_gene: TRBJ2-1
v_gene: TRBV10-3
CDR3nt: TGTGCCATCGGGAACCGGGGAGGGGTTTACAATGAGCAGTTCTTC
CDR3aa: CAIGNRGGVYNEQFF

d_gene: NA
abundance: many
j_gene: TRBJ2-7
v_gene: TRBV11-2
CDR3nt: TGTGCCAGCAGAAGGACCTCCTACGAGCAGTACTTC
CDR3aa: CASRRTSYEQYF

d_gene: NA
abundance: few
j_gene: TRBJ1-6
v_gene: TRBV7-9
CDR3nt: TGTGCCAGCAGCCCCGTCAGTAATTCACCCCTCCACTTT
CDR3aa: CASSPVSNSPLHF

d_gene: NA
abundance: NA
j_gene: TRBJ1-5
v_gene: TRBV7-8
CDR3nt: TGTGCCAGCAGCCAAGGGGTAAATCAGCCCCAGCATTTT
CDR3aa: CASSQGVNQPQHF

d_gene: TRBD1
abundance: NA
j_gene: TRBJ2-1
v_gene: TRBV2
CDR3nt: TGTGCCAGCAGTAGTGGACAGGGGCACAATGAGCAGTTCTTC
CDR3aa: CASSSGQGHNEQFF

d_gene: NA
abundance: NA
j_gene: TRBJ1-1
v_gene: TRBV10-3
CDR3nt: TGTGCCATCAGGGAGGAGTGGATGAACGCTGAAGCCTTCTTT
CDR3aa: CAIREEWMNAEAFF

d_gene: TRBD1
abundance: NA
j_gene: TRBJ1-5
v_gene: TRBV20-1
CDR3nt: TGCAGTCTTCGGACAGGGGCAGCGGGAAATCAGCCCCAGCATTTT
CDR3aa: CSLRTGAAGNQPQHF

d_gene: NA
abundance: many
j_gene: TRBJ2-7
v_gene: TRBV5-5
CDR3nt: TGTGCCAGCAGCTTGGCCCCCGATAGCTCCTACGAGCAGTACTTC
CDR3aa: CASSLAPDSSYEQYF

d_gene: NA
abundance: many
j_gene: TRBJ1-1
v_gene: TRBV7-2
CDR3nt: TGTGCCAGCAGCTTGAGGGTGGGGACTGAAGCTTTCTTT
CDR3aa: CASSLRVGTEAFF